This T cell receptor (beta chain) appears in the sequencing data of a study of T cell responses to AZD1222 COVID-19 vaccine (dated by TCRdb to the early 2020s). Looking at the study overall: AZD1222 recipients given second doses at about 4 weeks or at about 12 weeks were pooled, since spike-specific TCR depth and breadth were not found to differ between the two schedules. Trial participants were enrolled into age subgroups of 18-55, 56-69 and 70-plus years, which contained about 150, 28 and 57 TCR-sequenced participants, respectively. A total of more than 230 trial participants underwent TCR sequencing, of whom 207 received two doses of AZD1222 and some 26 received two doses of the MenACWY control vaccine. The full study reports these points: The whole spike protein was spanned by vaccine-associated CD4 TCRs, and dominant responses were seen in regions 160-218 and 743-854. Participants were mostly white British, with more females than males. The authors suggested clonal diversity may have been underestimated. Conclusions about previously exposed vaccinees were limited because only a handful of AZD1222 recipients were SARS-CoV-2 seropositive at baseline. Reportedly, almost half of the unique spike-specific TCRs recognized epitopes lying outside the regions that are mutated in the B.1.351 and B.1.1.7 variants. After two AZD1222 doses, spike-specific TCR breadth and depth were significantly higher than at day 0 and than in MenACWY recipients. The 56-69-year group was small, and its depth increase did not reach significance, likely because of low power. No day 14 peak-response samples were available, so repertoires were characterized only after the peak T cell response.

The CDR3 regions of human TCRbeta chains were subjected to immunosequencing. Turning to the authors' computational methods: Repertoire TCRs were checked for matches against a reference library of SARS-CoV-2-specific TCRs that had been generated using the MIRA antigen-specificity platform. Breadth was defined as the fraction of unique TCRs that were SARS-CoV-2-associated, and depth was defined as the fraction of total T cells that were SARS-CoV-2-associated. Each spike-specific TCR was assigned to its reactive spike region and to a CD4 or CD8 class using the MIRA data. Log10-transformed breadth and depth values were compared by one-way ANOVA with Sidak's multiple comparisons tests. TCRdb mirrors the immuneACCESS table, restricted to in-frame sequences. Some clones are absent from its copies; in checked studies, under half trace to an unresolved V gene, and the reason for the others is unknown. V and J calls and clone size are those listed in that table; D and trimming were worked out from the DNA. The sample has 100,000 to 150,000 clones on record, 88% of them singletons. About 8.3% of the sample belongs to the ten largest clones.

What this sample's time point label stands for: baseline before first vaccination. The vaccinee samples were drawn from two UK trials, COV001 and COV002, one of which was a single-blind randomized controlled phase 2/3 trial testing AZD1222 (ChAdOx1 nCoV-19) in healthy adults. For TCRbeta chain sequencing, PBMC samples were collected from trial participants at day 0 and at day 28 after the second dose. About this clone: Its cognate antigen has yet to be identified. Base qualities are not provided; no much larger clone lies one nucleotide away.

V drops 0 bases and J drops 4 bases, leaving 15 bases in between. Sequences SGHDT (CDR1) and YYEEEE (CDR2) are obtained from the germline V gene. Reading from cysteine to phenylalanine, the CDR3 counts 16 amino acids. Of the read, only the CDR3 DNA is kept; its 48 bases are in frame from base 1. The chain couples TRBV5-6 to TRBJ2-3; the D gene is perhaps TRBD2, on 5 matching bases. This sample comprised peripheral blood, obtained on day 0 of AZD1222 vaccination. The source is an adult in good health. The DNA reads as follows: TGTGCCAGCAGCTTGGACGGGATAGCAACCGCAGATACGCAGTATTTT. Its protein is CASSLDGIATADTQYF.